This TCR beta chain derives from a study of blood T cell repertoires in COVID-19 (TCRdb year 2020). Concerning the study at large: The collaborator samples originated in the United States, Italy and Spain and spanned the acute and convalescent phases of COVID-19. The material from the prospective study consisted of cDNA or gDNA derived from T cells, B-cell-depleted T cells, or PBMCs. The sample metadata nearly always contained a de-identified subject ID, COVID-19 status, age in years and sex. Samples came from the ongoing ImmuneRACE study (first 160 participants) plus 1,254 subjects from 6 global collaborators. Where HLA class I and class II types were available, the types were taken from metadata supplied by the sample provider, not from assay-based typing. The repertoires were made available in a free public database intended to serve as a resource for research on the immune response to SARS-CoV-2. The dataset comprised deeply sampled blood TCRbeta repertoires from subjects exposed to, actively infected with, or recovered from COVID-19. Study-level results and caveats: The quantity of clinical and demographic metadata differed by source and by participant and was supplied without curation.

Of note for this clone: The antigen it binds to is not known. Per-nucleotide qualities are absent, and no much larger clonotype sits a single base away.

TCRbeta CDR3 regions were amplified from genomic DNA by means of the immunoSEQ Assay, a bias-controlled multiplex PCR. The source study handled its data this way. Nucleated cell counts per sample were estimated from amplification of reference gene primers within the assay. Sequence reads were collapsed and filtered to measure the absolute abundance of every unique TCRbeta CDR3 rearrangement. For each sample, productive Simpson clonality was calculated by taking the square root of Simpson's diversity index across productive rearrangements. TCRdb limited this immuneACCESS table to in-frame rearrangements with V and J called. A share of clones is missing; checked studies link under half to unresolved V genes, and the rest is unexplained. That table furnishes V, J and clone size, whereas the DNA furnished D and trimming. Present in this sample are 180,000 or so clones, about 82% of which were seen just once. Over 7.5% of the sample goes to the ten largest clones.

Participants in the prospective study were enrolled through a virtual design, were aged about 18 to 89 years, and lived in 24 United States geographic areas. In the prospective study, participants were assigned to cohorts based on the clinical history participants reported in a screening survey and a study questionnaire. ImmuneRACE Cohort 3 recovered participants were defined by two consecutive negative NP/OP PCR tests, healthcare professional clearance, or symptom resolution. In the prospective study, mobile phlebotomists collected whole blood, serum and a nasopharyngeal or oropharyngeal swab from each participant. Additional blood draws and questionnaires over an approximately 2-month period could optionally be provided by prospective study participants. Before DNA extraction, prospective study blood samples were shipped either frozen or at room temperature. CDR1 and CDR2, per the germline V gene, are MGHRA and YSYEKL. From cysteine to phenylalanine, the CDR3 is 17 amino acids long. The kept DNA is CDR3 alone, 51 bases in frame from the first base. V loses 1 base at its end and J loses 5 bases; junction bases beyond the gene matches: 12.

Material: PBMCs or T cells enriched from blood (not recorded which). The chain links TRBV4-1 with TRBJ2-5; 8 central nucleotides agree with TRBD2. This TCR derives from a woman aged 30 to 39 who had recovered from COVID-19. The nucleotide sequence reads TGCGCCAGCAGCCAAGGATCTCTAGCGGGCCGCTGGGAGACCCAGTACTTC. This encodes CASSQGSLAGRWETQYF.